A single sample gave rise to the 17 T cell receptor beta chains below, sequenced in a study of Ad26.COV2.S vaccination and SARS-CoV-2 variants. The assay was immunoSEQ multiplex PCR, and TCRdb's table has in-frame clones only and misses some. The table shows 360,000 or so clones, with roughly 84% occurring only once. The treatment denotes: some 19 received Ad26.COV2.S at low or high dose, single or two shots; roughly five received placebo; per-sample allocation not given. Sampling took place 63 days after the first vaccine or placebo injection. Sequences were derived from peripheral blood, sampled in a trial of Ad26.COV2.S vaccine versus placebo. The receptors come from a person aged 18-65 years who received the Ad26.COV2.S COVID-19 vaccine or a placebo.

This chain joins TRBV7-3 and TRBJ1-5; D uncertain. The CDR3 consists of 13 residues. Germline V gives CDR1 SGHTA, CDR2 FQGTGA. Deletions cut 2 bases from V and 3 bases from J, with 5 bases between. The chain's CDR3 is CASSLAANQPQHF. The CDR3 DNA follows: TGTGCCAGCAGCTTAGCGGCCAATCAGCCCCAGCATTTT.

This clone was counted between two and nine times. The V call is TRBV18, the J call TRBJ2-5; D not resolved. The CDR3 is 14 amino acids. Trimming stripped 0 bases from V and 1 base from J, with 6 bases between. CDR1 and CDR2 from the germline V gene are KGHSH and LQKENI. The CDR3 DNA follows: TGTGCCAGCTCACCACCGGTTAGCCAAGAGACCCAGTACTTC. The encoded protein is CASSPPVSQETQYF. The full variable domain, in which reference TRBV18 and TRBJ2-5 provide the parts outside the CDR3, is NAGVMQNPRHLVRRRGQEARLRCSPMKGHSHVYWYRQLPEEGLKFMVYLQKENIIDESGMPKERFSAEFPKEGPSILRIQQVVRGDSAAYFCASSPPVSQETQYFGPGTRLLVL.

The genes are TRBV7-6 and TRBJ2-5, with unresolved D. The CDR3 covers 14 residues. Germline V CDR1 and CDR2: SGHVS, FNYEAQ. The V end was cut by 6 bases, the J end by 5 bases, with 16 bases between. The chain's CDR3 is CASSVLNLGETQYF. CDR3 DNA: TGTGCCAGCAGTGTCCTTAACCTAGGGGAGACCCAGTACTTC.

The gene calls are TRBV9 and TRBJ2-5; D may be TRBD2 (5 bases). Trimming took off 0 bases at V and 2 bases at J, with 17 bases between the two ends. Germline-derived CDR1 and CDR2 are SGDLS and YYNGEE. CDR3 length: 17 residues. CDR3 region: CASSVGGRPPGQETQYF. As DNA, the CDR3 is TGTGCCAGCAGCGTAGGCGGCCGGCCCCCGGGGCAAGAGACCCAGTACTTC. Combining the CDR3 with reference TRBV9 and TRBJ2-5 gives the whole variable domain DSGVTQTPKHLITATGQRVTLRCSPRSGDLSVYWYQQSLDQGLQFLIQYYNGEERAKGNILERFSAQQFPDLHSELNLSSLELGDSALYFCASSVGGRPPGQETQYFGPGTRLLVL.

The V gene is TRBV27, the J gene TRBJ1-6; D is unclear. V was shortened by 5 bases and J by 8 bases, with 13 bases between the two germline ends. CDR1 and CDR2 (germline): MNHEY, SMNVEV (reference sequence). The CDR3 loop spans 14 amino acids. CDR3 coding DNA: TGTGCCAGCAGTCGGGTGGAGAGGCATTCACCCCTCCACTTT. Translating gives CASSRVERHSPLHF.

The rearrangement joins TRBV4-3 to TRBJ1-3; no reliable D call. The CDR3 consists of 15 residues. Germline V gene lookup returns CDR1 LGHNA and CDR2 YSLEER. V lost 0 bases and J 0 bases, leaving 6 bases between the germline ends. DNA for the CDR3: TGCGCCAGCAGCCAAGACAGTAGCTCTGGAAACACCATATATTTT. The encoded protein is CASSQDSSSGNTIYF.

The rearrangement uses TRBV27 and TRBJ1-1; weak D call: TRBD1 (5 bases). Germline loops: CDR1 MNHEY, CDR2 SMNVEV (reference sequence). CDR3 length: 15 residues. Trimming stripped 6 bases from V and 1 base from J, with 15 bases between. For the CDR3, the DNA is TGTGCCAGCAGCCGTCGCTGGGGGACGAACACTGAAGCTTTCTTT. This sequence encodes CASSRRWGTNTEAFF.

The chain has TRBV27 and TRBJ1-1; D might be TRBD1 (5 bases). The V gene's germline CDR1 is MNHEY and CDR2 SMNVEV (reference sequence). This CDR3 has 13 residues. V shed 3 bases and J shed 4 bases, with 9 bases lying between them. The CDR3 is CASSFGRGTEAFF. The DNA for the CDR3 is TGTGCCAGCAGTTTCGGGAGGGGCACTGAAGCTTTCTTT.

The chain joins TRBV14 to TRBJ1-4; 10 positions agree with TRBD1. The CDR3 runs 16 residues. Losses at the gene ends were 1 base for V and 7 bases for J; bases not matched to a gene: 6. CDR1 is SGHDN, CDR2 FVKESK, per germline. The CDR3 nucleotides are TGTGCCAGCAGCCAAGTAGGGACAGGGGTGGTTGAAAAACTGTTTTTT. It is translated as CASSQVGTGVVEKLFF.

The chain couples TRBV6-5 to TRBJ2-7, with a possible D match to TRBD1 (6 bases). The CDR3 totals 14 residues. The V gene lost 3 bases and the J gene lost 5 bases, with 14 bases spanning the gap. Germline V gene lookup returns CDR1 MNHEY and CDR2 SVGAGI. CDR3 protein: CASSYGQGQNEQYF. In DNA, the CDR3 is TGTGCCAGCAGTTATGGTCAGGGACAAAACGAGCAGTACTTC.

CDR3 sequence: CASSPDTGNGYTF. DNA for the CDR3: TGTGCCAGCAGCCCAGACACAGGGAATGGCTACACCTTC. V usage is TRBV9 and J usage is TRBJ1-2; weak D call: TRBD1 (6 bases). This CDR3 comprises 13 residues. Germline assignment: CDR1 SGDLS and CDR2 YYNGEE. Trimming took 4 bases from V and 6 from J, leaving 13 bases between them. The full variable domain, completed using reference TRBV9 and TRBJ1-2, is DSGVTQTPKHLITATGQRVTLRCSPRSGDLSVYWYQQSLDQGLQFLIQYYNGEERAKGNILERFSAQQFPDLHSELNLSSLELGDSALYFCASSPDTGNGYTFGSGTRLTVV.

The chain has TRBV5-6 and TRBJ2-7; D gene uncertain. Looked up from germline, CDR1 is SGHDT and CDR2 is YYEEEE. Trimming pared 5 bases from V and 3 bases from J, leaving 15 bases between. The CDR3 runs 14 residues. CDR3 coding DNA: TGTGCCAGCAGTCCATCCGGTAGCTACTACGAGCAGTACTTC. Encoded protein: CASSPSGSYYEQYF.

V and J are TRBV27 and TRBJ1-4, with TRBD1 as a possible D gene (5 bases). Per germline, CDR1 MNHEY and CDR2 SMNVEV (reference sequence). This CDR3 contains 16 residues. The germline V and J ends were trimmed by 2 bases and 0 bases, with 10 bases remaining between them. The DNA of the CDR3 is TGTGCCAGCAGTTTAAGCAGGGATCCAACTAATGAAAAACTGTTTTTT. Its protein is CASSLSRDPTNEKLFF.

This chain connects TRBV29-1 to TRBJ1-1; D is possibly TRBD1 (5 bases). Trimming took off 3 bases at V and 7 bases at J, with 15 bases between the two ends. The CDR3 has 13 amino acids. Per germline, CDR1 SQVTM and CDR2 ANQGSEA. The CDR3: CSVEEVKGSEAFF. Written as DNA, the CDR3 is TGCAGCGTTGAGGAGGTTAAGGGGAGTGAAGCTTTCTTT. The variable domain in full, completed from reference TRBV29-1 and TRBJ1-1, reads SAVISQKPSRDICQRGTSLTIQCQVDSQVTMMFWYRQQPGQSLTLIATANQGSEATYESGFVIDKFPISRPNLTFSTLTVSNMSPEDSSIYLCSVEEVKGSEAFFGQGTRLTVV.

A few counts support this clone. Its ends do not fully match the called genes, so a read error is possible. The gene calls are TRBV19 and TRBJ1-5; D remains unclear. CDR3 length: 14 residues. Germline V lookup: CDR1 LNHDA, CDR2 SQIVND (reference sequence). The CDR3 sequence is CASAPVSSIPTIIF. CDR3 bases: TGTGCCAGTGCCCCCGTTTCTTCCATCCCCACGATAATTTTT.

The chain couples TRBV5-1 to TRBJ2-5; D call uncertain. Germline CDR1 and CDR2: SGHRS and YFSETQ. The CDR3 has 12 residues. Trimming pared 6 bases from V and 0 bases from J, leaving 6 bases between. CDR3: CASTVNQETQYF. DNA of the CDR3: TGCGCCAGCACCGTTAACCAAGAGACCCAGTACTTC.

The chain joins TRBV7-9 to TRBJ1-1; no definite D call. Germline V lookup: CDR1 SEHNR, CDR2 FQNEAQ (reference sequence). The V and J ends lost 2 bases and 1 base respectively, with 11 bases between them. The length of the CDR3 is 15 residues. The CDR3 DNA sequence: TGTGCCAGCAGCTTAAACCCGCGGGGGAACACTGAAGCTTTCTTT. It specifies CASSLNPRGNTEAFF. Combining the CDR3 with reference TRBV7-9 and TRBJ1-1 gives the whole variable domain DTGVSQNPRHKITKRGQNVTFRCDPISEHNRLYWYRQTLGQGPEFLTYFQNEAQLEKSRLLSDRFSAERPKGSFSTLEIQRTEQGDSAMYLCASSLNPRGNTEAFFGQGTRLTVV.